This is a list of T cell receptor beta chains from one sample in a study of shared clonotypes between healthy human individuals. This table comes from immunoSEQ multiplex PCR, and its TCRdb copy is limited to in-frame clones, with some not included. There are approximately 1.5 million clones in the sample; approximately 98% occur only once, and roughly 0.4% lies in the top ten. Sequencing was done on a sample of naive CD4+ T cells sorted from blood. The receptors derive from a man in his thirties or forties in good health. The CDR3 runs from the conserved cysteine through the conserved F or W. Fields, in order: clone size, J gene, V gene, D gene, CDR3 protein, CDR3 DNA. D genes are given only for firm matches. Clone size, where shown, is once, few, many, or a class for clones that have expanded.

. | TRBJ2-3 | TRBV5-4 | . | CASTTGSLGSTDTQYF | TGTGCCAGCACAACCGGGAGCCTGGGGAGCACAGATACGCAGTATTTT
. | TRBJ2-7 | TRBV19 | . | CASRTGQSREQYF | TGTGCCAGTAGGACCGGACAGTCGCGCGAGCAGTACTTC
once | TRBJ2-7 | TRBV29-1 | . | CSVVESSYEQYF | TGCAGCGTTGTTGAGAGCTCCTACGAGCAGTACTTC
. | TRBJ2-5 | TRBV6-1 | . | CASSESGQETQYF | TGTGCCAGCAGTGAGTCAGGGCAAGAGACCCAGTACTTC
. | TRBJ2-7 | TRBV27 | . | CASRSIRAGNEQYF | TGTGCCAGCAGATCGATCCGGGCGGGTAACGAGCAGTACTTC
once | TRBJ1-4 | TRBV7-8 | . | CASSFGSEKLFF | TGTGCCAGCAGCTTCGGTAGTGAAAAACTGTTTTTT
. | TRBJ2-2 | TRBV28 | . | CASSSPGRATGELFF | TGTGCCAGCAGTTCCCCAGGCAGGGCCACCGGGGAGCTGTTTTTT
. | TRBJ1-5 | TRBV4-3 | TRBD1 | CASSQAQGSNQPQHF | TGCGCCAGCAGCCAAGCACAGGGGAGCAATCAGCCCCAGCATTTT
. | TRBJ2-3 | TRBV5-4 | . | CASTSDIYTDTQYF | TGTGCCAGCACCTCGGACATTTACACAGATACGCAGTATTTT
. | TRBJ2-5 | TRBV6-5 | . | CASSSRVGQKTQYF | TGTGCCAGCAGTTCCAGGGTTGGCCAGAAGACCCAGTACTTC
. | TRBJ2-1 | TRBV10-3 | . | CAISEQTNEQFF | TGTGCCATCAGTGAACAGACCAATGAGCAGTTCTTC
. | TRBJ2-5 | TRBV10-1 | . | CASSMEAAGQETQYF | TGCGCCAGCAGTATGGAAGCGGCGGGTCAAGAGACCCAGTACTTC
. | TRBJ1-5 | TRBV6-5 | TRBD1 | CASSSDREQPQHF | TGTGCCAGCAGCTCGGACAGGGAACAGCCCCAGCATTTT
. | TRBJ2-7 | TRBV18 | TRBD2 | CASSQGPGRAYEQYF | TGTGCCAGCTCACAGGGGCCAGGGAGGGCCTACGAGCAGTACTTC
. | TRBJ2-3 | TRBV5-1 | . | CASSLGQTTDTQYF | TGCGCCAGCAGCTTGGGACAGACCACAGATACGCAGTATTTT
. | TRBJ2-7 | TRBV9 | TRBD2 | CASSVVAGGREQYF | TGTGCCAGCAGCGTAGTGGCGGGAGGGAGGGAGCAGTACTTC
. | TRBJ2-1 | TRBV6-6 | . | CASTPDYVGEQFF | TGTGCCAGCACCCCTGACTACGTTGGTGAGCAGTTCTTC
. | TRBJ2-7 | TRBV11-2 | TRBD2 | CASSLMVTSGSRIYHF | TGTGCCAGCAGCTTAATGGTGACTAGCGGGAGCCGGATTTATCACTTC
. | TRBJ1-5 | TRBV18 | . | CASSPTKGPDQPQHF | TGTGCCAGCTCACCAACGAAAGGCCCCGATCAGCCCCAGCATTTT
. | TRBJ1-2 | TRBV18 | . | CASSPEGYGYTF | TGTGCCAGCTCACCCGAGGGCTATGGCTACACCTTC
. | TRBJ2-3 | TRBV7-9 | . | CASSLVGGDTQYF | TGTGCCAGCAGCTTAGTGGGCGGAGATACGCAGTATTTT
. | TRBJ2-5 | TRBV5-1 | . | CASSLSTGTDQETQYF | TGCGCCAGCAGCTTGTCCACGGGGACTGATCAAGAGACCCAGTACTTC
. | TRBJ1-4 | TRBV6-1 | TRBD1 | CASSERTGGEKLFF | TGTGCCAGCAGTGAGCGGACAGGTGGTGAAAAACTGTTTTTT
. | TRBJ2-1 | TRBV11-3 | . | CASSLDSAGSSSLGDEQFF | TGTGCCAGCAGCTTAGATAGCGCTGGGTCCTCATCCTTGGGGGATGAGCAGTTCTTC
. | TRBJ2-7 | TRBV27 | . | CASSLTYEQYF | TGTGCCAGCAGTTTAACCTACGAGCAGTACTTC
. | TRBJ2-1 | TRBV5-6 | . | CASNLYAEQFF | TGTGCCAGCAACTTATATGCTGAGCAGTTCTTC
. | TRBJ2-7 | TRBV28 | . | CASSPGGASAYEQYF | TGTGCCAGCAGCCCAGGGGGGGCCAGCGCATACGAGCAGTACTTC